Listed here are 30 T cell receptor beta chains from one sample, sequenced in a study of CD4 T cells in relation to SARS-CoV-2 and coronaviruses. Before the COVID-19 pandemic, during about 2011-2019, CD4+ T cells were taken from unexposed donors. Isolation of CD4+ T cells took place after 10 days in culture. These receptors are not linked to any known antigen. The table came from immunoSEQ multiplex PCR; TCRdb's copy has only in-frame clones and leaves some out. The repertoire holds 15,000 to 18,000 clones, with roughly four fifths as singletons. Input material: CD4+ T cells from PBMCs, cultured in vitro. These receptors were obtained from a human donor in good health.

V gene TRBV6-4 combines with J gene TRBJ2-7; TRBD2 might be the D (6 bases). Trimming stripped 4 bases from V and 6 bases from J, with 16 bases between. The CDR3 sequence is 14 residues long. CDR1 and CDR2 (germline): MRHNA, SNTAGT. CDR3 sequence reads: CASSAAEGSIEQYF. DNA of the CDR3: TGTGCCAGCAGTGCCGCGGAGGGGAGCATCGAGCAGTACTTC.

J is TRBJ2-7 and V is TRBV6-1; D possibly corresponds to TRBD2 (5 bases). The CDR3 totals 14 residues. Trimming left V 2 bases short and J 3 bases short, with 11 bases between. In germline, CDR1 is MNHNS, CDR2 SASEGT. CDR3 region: CASSETTRGYEQYF. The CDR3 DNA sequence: TGTGCCAGCAGTGAAACTACTCGGGGCTACGAGCAGTACTTC.

The CDR3, as DNA: TGTGCCACCAGCAGAGGGCGAGCGGGAGTCGGTGAGACCCAGTACTTC. This codes for CATSRGRAGVGETQYF. J is TRBJ2-5 and V is TRBV15; 8 positions agree with TRBD2. Germline V CDR1 and CDR2: LNHNV, YYDKDF (reference sequence). This CDR3 has 16 amino acids. J was trimmed by 5 bases and V by 1 base; bases with no gene match: 9.

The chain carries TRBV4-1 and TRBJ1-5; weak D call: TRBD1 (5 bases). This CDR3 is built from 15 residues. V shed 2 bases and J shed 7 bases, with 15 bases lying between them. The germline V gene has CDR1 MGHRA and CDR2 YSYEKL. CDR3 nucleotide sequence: TGCGCCAGCAGCCAACCGAGCAGGGCGGGACAGCCCCAGCATTTT. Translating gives CASSQPSRAGQPQHF.

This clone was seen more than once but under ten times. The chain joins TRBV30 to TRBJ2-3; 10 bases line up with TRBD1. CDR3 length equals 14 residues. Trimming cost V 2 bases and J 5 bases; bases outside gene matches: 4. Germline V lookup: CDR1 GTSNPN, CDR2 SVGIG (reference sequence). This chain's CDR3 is CAWSRDRGLDTQYF. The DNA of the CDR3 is TGTGCCTGGAGTCGGGACAGGGGTTTAGATACGCAGTATTTT.

The CDR3 here is CASRKDSDTQYF. The CDR3 DNA sequence: TGTGCCAGCAGGAAGGACAGTGATACGCAGTATTTT. The rearrangement joins TRBV6-6 to TRBJ2-3; a possible D gene is TRBD1 (6 bases). Germline V lookup: CDR1 MNHNY, CDR2 SVGAGI (reference sequence). V was cut by 6 bases and J by 6 bases, with 10 bases left in between. This CDR3 spans 12 amino acids.

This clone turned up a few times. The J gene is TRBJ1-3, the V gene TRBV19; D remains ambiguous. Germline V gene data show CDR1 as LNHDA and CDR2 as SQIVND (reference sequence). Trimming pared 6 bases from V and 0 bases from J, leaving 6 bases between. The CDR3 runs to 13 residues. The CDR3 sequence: CASRFSSGNTIYF. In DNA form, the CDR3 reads TGTGCCAGTAGATTCAGCTCTGGAAACACCATATATTTT. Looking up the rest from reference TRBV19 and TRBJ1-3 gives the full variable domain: DGGITQSPKYLFRKEGQNVTLSCEQNLNHDAMYWYRQDPGQGLRLIYYSQIVNDFQKGDIAEGYSVSREKKESFPLTVTSAQKNPTAFYLCASRFSSGNTIYFGEGSWLTVV.

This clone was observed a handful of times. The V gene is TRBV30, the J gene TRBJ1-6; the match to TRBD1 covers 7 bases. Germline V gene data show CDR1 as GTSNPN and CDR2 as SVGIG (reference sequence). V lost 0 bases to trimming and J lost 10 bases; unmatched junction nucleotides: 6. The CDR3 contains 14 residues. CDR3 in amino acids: CAWSVAGGRSPLHF. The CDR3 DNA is TGTGCCTGGAGTGTGGCAGGGGGAAGATCACCCCTCCACTTT.

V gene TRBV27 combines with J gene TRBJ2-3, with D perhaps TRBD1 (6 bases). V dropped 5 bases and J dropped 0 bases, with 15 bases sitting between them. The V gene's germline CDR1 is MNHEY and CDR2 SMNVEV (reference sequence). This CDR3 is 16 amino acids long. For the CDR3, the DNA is TGTGCCAGCAGTGGCCGGTTGGGGGCTAGCACAGATACGCAGTATTTT. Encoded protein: CASSGRLGASTDTQYF.

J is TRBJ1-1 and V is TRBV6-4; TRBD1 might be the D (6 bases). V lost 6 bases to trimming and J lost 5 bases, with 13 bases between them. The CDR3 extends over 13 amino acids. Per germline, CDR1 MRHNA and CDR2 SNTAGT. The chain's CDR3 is CASRKTGLTEAFF. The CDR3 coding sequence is TGTGCCAGCAGGAAAACAGGGCTGACTGAAGCTTTCTTT.

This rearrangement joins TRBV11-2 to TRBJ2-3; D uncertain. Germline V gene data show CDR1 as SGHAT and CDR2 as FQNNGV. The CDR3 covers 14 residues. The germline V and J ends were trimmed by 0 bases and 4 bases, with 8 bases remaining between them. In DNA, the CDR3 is TGTGCCAGCAGCTTAGATCGTCGAGCAGATACGCAGTATTTT. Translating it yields CASSLDRRADTQYF.

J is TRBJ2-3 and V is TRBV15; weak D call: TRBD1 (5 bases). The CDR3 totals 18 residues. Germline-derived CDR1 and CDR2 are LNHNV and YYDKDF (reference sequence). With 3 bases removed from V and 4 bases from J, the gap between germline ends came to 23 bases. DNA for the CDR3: TGTGCCACCAGCAGGCCGAGTGCGGCAGGGTGGGTCTCAGATACGCAGTATTTT. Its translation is CATSRPSAAGWVSDTQYF.

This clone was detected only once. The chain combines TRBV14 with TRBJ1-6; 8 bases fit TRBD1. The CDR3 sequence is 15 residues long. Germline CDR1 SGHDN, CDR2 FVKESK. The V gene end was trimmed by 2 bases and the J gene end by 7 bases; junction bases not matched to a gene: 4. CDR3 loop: CASSQWTGPNSPLHF. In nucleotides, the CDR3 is TGTGCCAGCAGCCAATGGACAGGGCCCAATTCACCCCTCCACTTT.

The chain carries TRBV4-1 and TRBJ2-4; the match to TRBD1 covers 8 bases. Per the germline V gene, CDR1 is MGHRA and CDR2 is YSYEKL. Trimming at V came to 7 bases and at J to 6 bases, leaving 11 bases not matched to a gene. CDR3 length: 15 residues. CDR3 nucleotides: TGCGCCAGCACCTTAGACAGGGGCCTAGGAAACATTCAGTACTTC. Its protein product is CASTLDRGLGNIQYF.

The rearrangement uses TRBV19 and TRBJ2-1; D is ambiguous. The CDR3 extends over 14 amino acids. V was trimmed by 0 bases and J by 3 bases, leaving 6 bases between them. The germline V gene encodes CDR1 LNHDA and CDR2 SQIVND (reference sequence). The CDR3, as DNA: TGTGCCAGTAGTATAGAAGCCCTCTACAATGAGCAGTTCTTC. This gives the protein CASSIEALYNEQFF.

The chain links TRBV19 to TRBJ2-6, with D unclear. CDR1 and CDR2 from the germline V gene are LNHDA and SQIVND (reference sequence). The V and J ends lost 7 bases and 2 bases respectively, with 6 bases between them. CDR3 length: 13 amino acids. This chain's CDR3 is CASMVTGANVLTF. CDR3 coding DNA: TGTGCCAGTATGGTGACTGGGGCCAACGTCCTGACTTTC. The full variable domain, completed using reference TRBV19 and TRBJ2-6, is DGGITQSPKYLFRKEGQNVTLSCEQNLNHDAMYWYRQDPGQGLRLIYYSQIVNDFQKGDIAEGYSVSREKKESFPLTVTSAQKNPTAFYLCASMVTGANVLTFGAGSRLTVL.

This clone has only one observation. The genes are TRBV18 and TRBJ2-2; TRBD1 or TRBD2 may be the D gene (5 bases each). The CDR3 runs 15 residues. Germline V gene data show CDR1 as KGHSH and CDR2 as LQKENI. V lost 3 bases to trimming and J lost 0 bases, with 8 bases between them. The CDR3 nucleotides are TGTGCCAGCTCACCCGGGACGGCGAACACCGGGGAGCTGTTTTTT. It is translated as CASSPGTANTGELFF.

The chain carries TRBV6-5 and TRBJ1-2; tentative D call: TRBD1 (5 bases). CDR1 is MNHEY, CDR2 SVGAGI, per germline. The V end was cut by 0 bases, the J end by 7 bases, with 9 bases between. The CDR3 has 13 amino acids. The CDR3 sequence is CASSYSGDAGYTF. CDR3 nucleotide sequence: TGTGCCAGCAGTTACTCTGGGGACGCTGGCTACACCTTC.

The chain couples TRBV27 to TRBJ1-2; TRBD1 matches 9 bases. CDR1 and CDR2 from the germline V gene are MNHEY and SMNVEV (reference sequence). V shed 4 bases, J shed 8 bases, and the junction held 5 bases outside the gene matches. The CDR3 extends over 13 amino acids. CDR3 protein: CASSYTGGLGYTF. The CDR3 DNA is TGTGCCAGCAGTTACACAGGGGGCCTGGGCTACACCTTC.

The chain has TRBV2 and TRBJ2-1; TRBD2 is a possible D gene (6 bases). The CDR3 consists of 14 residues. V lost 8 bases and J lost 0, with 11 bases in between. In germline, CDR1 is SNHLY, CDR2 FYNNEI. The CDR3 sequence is CASVGGDSYNEQFF. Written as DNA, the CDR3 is TGTGCCAGCGTTGGCGGGGACTCCTACAATGAGCAGTTCTTC.

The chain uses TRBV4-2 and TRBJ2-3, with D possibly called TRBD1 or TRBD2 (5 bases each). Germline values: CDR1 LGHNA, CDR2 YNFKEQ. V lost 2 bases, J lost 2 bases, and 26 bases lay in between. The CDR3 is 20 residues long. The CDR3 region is CASSQRGAGRTEFSTDTQYF. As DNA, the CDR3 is TGTGCCAGCAGCCAAAGGGGTGCCGGAAGGACTGAGTTTTCCACAGATACGCAGTATTTT.

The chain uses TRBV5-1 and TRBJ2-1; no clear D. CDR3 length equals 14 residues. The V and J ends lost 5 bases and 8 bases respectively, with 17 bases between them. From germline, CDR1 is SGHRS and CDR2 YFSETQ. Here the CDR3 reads CASSRAIGGDEQFF. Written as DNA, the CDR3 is TGCGCCAGCAGTCGGGCGATAGGTGGGGATGAGCAGTTCTTC.

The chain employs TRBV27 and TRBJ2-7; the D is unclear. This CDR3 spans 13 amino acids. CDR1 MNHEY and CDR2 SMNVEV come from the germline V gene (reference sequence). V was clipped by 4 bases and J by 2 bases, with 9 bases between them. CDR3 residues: CASSYAPAYEQYF. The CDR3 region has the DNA TGTGCCAGCAGTTACGCGCCCGCCTACGAGCAGTACTTC.

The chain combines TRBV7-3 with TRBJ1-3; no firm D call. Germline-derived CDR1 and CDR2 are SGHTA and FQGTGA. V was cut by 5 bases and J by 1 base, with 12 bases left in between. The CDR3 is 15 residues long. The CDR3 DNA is TGTGCCAGCAGCCCAAATGGCAGATCTGGAAACACCATATATTTT. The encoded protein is CASSPNGRSGNTIYF.

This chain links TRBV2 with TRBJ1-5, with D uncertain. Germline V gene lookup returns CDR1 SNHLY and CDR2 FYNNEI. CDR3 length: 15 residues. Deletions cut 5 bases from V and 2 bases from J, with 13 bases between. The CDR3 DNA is TGTGCCAGCAGTCAGGACCCCACCGGCAATCAGCCCCAGCATTTT. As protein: CASSQDPTGNQPQHF.

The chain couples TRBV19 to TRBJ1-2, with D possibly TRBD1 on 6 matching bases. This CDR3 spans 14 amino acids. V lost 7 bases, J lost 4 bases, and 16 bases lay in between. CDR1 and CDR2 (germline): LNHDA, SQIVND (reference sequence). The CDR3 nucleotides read TGTGCCAGTAACCCGATGGGGGCGAGCTATGGCTACACCTTC. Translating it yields CASNPMGASYGYTF.

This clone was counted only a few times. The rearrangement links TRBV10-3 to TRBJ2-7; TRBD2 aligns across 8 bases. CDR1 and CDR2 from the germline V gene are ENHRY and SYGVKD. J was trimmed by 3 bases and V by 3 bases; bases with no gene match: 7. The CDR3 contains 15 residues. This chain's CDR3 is CAISDRGTRHYEQYF. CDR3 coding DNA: TGTGCCATCAGTGACCGGGGGACTAGACACTACGAGCAGTACTTC.

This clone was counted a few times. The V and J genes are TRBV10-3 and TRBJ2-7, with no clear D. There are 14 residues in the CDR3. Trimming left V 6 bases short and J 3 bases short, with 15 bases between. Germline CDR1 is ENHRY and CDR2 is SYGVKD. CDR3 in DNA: TGTGCCATCAGATCAGACGGACCACTCTACGAGCAGTACTTC. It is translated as CAIRSDGPLYEQYF.

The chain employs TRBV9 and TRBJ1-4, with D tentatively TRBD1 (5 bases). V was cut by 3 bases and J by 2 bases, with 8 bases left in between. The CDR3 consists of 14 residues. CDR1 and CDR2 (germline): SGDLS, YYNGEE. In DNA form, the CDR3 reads TGTGCCAGCAGCGGGGGGACTACTAATGAAAAACTGTTTTTT. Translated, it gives CASSGGTTNEKLFF.

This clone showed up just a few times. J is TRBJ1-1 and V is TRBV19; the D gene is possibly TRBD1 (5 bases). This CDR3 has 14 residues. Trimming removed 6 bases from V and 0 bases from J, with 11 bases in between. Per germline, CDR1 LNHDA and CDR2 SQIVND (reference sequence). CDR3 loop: CASRDGAMNTEAFF. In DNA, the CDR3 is TGTGCCAGTAGAGATGGGGCCATGAACACTGAAGCTTTCTTT.